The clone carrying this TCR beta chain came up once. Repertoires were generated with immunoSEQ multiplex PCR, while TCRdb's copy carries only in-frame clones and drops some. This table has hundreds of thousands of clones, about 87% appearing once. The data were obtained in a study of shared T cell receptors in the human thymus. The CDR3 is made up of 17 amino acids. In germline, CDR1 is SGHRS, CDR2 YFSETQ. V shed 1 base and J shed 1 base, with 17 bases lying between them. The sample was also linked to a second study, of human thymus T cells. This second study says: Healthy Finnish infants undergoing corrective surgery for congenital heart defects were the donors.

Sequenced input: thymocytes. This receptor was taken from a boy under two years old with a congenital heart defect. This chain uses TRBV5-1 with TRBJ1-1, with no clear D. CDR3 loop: CASSLSISVVANTEAFF. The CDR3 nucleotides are TGCGCCAGCAGCTTGTCGATTAGCGTGGTGGCGAACACTGAAGCTTTCTTT.